The clone carrying this T cell receptor (beta chain) turned up a few times. Its antigen is undetermined. This record comes from a study of T-cell memory formation after mild COVID-19. Study background: There were largely donor-specific TCR clusters.

Study-level results: Second-wave clones reaching peak frequency on day 37 lacked confirmed SARS-CoV-2 specificity. CD8+ contracting clones occupied EMRA, while CD4+ ones occupied mainly CM and EM.

The J segment lost 5 bases and the V segment lost 5 bases, leaving 8 bases of the junction unmatched. Looked up from germline, CDR1 is SGHAT and CDR2 is FQNNGV. This CDR3 region has 14 residues. Constant-segment primers were used for 5'RACE, and the resulting TCR alpha and TCR beta cDNA libraries carried sample barcodes and UMIs. Each CDR3 protein gets one entry after TCRdb re-called the 5' RACE reads with MiXCR. The sample gives a few hundred thousand distinct CDR3 sequences, approximately 9% of which show up once; around 21% is in the top ten. This rearrangement joins TRBV11-2 to TRBJ2-5; 7 positions match TRBD1. The receptor was isolated from a man in his late teens or twenties who had mild COVID-19 (a few samples of this study predate the infection). Cell type and time point are not known. Sequencing was carried out using PBMCs or a T cell subset sorted from them (not recorded which). The CDR3 sequence is CASSPLRGRETQYF. The CDR3 bases are TGTGCCAGCAGCCCATTGAGGGGGCGGGAGACCCAGTACTTC.